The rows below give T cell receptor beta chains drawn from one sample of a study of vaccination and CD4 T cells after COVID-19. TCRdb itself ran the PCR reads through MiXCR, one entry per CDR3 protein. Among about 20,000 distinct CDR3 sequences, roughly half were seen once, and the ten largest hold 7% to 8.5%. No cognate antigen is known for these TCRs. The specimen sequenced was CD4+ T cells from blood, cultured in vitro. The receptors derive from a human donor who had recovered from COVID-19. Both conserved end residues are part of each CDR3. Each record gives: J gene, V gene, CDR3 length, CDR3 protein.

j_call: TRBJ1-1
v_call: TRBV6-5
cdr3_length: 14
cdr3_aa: CASSYRTSIAEAFF

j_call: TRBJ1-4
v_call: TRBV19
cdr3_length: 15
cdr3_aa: CASSDLGQGSEKLFF

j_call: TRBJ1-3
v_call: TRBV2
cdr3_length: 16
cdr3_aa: CASSPPNQGLGNTIYF

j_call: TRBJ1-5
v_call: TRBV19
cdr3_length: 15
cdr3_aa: CATIGGTAPNQPQHF

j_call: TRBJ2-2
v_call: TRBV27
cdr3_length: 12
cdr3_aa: CASSLSNGELFF

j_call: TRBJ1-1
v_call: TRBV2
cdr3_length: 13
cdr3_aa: CASSEEGESEAFF

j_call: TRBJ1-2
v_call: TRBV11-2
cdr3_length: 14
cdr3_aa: CASSLDGEGYGYTF

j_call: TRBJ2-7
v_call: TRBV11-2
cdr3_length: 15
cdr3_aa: CASSSRTSGWYEQYF

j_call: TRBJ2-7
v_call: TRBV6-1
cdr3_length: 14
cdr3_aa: CASSVDRGGGEQYF

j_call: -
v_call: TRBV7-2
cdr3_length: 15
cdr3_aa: CASSLAGGPGYEQYF

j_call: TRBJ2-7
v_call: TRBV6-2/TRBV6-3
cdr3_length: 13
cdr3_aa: CASRRRGSYEQYF

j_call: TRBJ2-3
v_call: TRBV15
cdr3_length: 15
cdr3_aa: CATSRGEGGSDTQYF

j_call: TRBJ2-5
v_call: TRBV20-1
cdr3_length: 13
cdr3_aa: CSAAAGGRETQYF

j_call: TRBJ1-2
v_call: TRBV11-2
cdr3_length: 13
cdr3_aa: CASSLDLVGGYTF

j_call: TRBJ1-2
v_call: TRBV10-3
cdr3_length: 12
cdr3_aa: CAISGTDYGYTF

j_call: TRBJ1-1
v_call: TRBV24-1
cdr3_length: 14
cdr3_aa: CATRGEGVNTEAFF

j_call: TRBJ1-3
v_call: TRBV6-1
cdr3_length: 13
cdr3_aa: CASSKGSGNTIYF

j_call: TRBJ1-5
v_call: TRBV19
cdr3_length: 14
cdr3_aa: CASSNDGLRGPQHF

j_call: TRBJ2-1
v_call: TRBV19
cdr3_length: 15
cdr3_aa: CASSMEAGGYNEQFF

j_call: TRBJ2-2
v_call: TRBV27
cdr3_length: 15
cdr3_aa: CASSFVRINTGELFF

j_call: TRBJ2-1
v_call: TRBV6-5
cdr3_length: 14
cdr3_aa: CASSYGGVGNEQFF

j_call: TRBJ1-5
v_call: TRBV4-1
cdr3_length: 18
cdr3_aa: CASSQAQGSAGSNQPQHF

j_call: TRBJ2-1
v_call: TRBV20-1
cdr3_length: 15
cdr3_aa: CSAEWVRFSYNEQFF

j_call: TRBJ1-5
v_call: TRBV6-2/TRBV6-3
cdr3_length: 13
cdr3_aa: CASSWGARQPQHF

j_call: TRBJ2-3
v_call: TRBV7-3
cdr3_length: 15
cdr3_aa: CASSPRGLSTDTQYF

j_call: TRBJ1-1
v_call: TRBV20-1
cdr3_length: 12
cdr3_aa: CSGREGNTEAFF

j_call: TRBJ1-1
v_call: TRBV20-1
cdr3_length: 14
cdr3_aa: CSGDLGPMNTEAFF

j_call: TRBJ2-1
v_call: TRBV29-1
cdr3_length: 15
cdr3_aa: CSVGGSGQGYNEQFF

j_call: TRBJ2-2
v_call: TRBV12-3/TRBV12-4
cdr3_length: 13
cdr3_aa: CASSVNTLGELFF

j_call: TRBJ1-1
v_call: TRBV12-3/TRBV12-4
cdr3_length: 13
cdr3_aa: CASSLAGRAEAFF

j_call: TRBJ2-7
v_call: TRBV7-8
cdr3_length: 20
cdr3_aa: CASSNRRIGAGKVGSYEQYF

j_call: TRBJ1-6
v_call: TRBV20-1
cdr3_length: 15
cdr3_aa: CSADLPGQGNSPLHF

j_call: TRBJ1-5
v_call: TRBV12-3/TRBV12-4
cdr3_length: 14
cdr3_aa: CASSWTGRDQPQHF

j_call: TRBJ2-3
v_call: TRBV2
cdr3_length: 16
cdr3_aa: CASREGLAGEVDTQYF

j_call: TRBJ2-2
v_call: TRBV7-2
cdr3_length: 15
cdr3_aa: CASSFQGPNTGELFF

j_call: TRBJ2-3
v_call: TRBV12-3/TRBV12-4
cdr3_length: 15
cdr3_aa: CASSPHGGDTDTQYF

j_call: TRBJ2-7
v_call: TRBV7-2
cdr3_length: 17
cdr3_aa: CASSPYPLPSHSYEQYF

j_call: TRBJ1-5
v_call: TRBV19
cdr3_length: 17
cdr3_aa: CASSLPGTGGLRQPQHF

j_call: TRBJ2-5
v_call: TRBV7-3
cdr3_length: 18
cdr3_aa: CASSLTGTSGRGGETQYF

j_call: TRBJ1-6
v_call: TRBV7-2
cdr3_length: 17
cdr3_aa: CASSPGRGSSYNSPLHF

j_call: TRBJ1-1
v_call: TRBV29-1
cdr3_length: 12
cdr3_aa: CSVDRGNTEAFF

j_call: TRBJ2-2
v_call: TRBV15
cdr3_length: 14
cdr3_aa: CATSGGRDTGELFF

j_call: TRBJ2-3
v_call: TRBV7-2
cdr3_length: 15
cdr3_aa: CASSTSGGAGDTQYF

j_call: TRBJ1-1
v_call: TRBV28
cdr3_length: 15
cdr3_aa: CASSSAGQGAIEAFF

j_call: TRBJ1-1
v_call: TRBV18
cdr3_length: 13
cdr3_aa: CASSQDRNTEAFF

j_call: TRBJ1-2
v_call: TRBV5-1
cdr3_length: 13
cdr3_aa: CASSLPSSYGYTF

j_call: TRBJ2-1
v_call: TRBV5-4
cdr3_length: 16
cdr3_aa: CASSLAYRGGYNEQFF

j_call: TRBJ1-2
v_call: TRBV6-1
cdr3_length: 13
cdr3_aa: CASSPGPPQGYTF

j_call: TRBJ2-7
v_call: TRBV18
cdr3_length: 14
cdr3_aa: CASSPGLVSYEQYF

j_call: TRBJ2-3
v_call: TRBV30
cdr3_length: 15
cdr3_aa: CAWRRAGARTDTQYF

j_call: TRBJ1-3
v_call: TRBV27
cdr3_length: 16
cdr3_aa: CASSSGHPSSGNTIYF

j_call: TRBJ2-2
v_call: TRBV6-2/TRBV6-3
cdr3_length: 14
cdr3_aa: CASSSTSATGELFF

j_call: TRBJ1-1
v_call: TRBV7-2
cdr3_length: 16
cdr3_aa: CASSSPRKRVNTEAFF

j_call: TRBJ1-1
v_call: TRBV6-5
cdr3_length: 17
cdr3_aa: CASSYSTPRGQGTEAFF

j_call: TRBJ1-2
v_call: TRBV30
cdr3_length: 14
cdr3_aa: CAWSLAGSTYGYTF

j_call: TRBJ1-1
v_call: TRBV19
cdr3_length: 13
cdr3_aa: CASLGRVNTEAFF